Listed below are T cell receptor beta chains from one sample, sequenced in a study of cytomegalovirus exposure and HLA in healthy donors. Clones were sequenced by immunoSEQ multiplex PCR, and TCRdb holds only the in-frame ones, with some missing. The sample carries about 120,000 clones, approximately 89% recorded once. The sample taken for sequencing was PBMCs. The receptors originated from a woman in her late teens or twenties in good health and CMV-seronegative. Both conserved end residues are part of each CDR3. The D gene is left open where the match is weak.

V: TRBV29-1; D: TRBD1; length: 14; CDR3: CSVEAGQSYNEQFF
V: TRBV9; D: TRBD1; length: 13; CDR3: CASSGTGNYGYTF
V: TRBV28; D: .; length: 14; CDR3: CASSFQSGLYEQYF
V: TRBV9; D: .; length: 14; CDR3: CASSVDRGGETQYF
V: TRBV2; D: .; length: 14; CDR3: CASKDSQGQETQYF
V: TRBV5-1; D: TRBD2; length: 17; CDR3: CASSWGSSGGNYNEQFF
V: TRBV2; D: .; length: 16; CDR3: CANTQGTRGASYEQYF
V: TRBV27; D: .; length: 14; CDR3: CASSLSIRGEEQFF
V: TRBV6-1; D: TRBD1; length: 14; CDR3: CASRRTGGFYEQYF
V: TRBV28; D: .; length: 20; CDR3: CASSLSGFLRLDAGNYGYTF
V: TRBV29-1; D: TRBD2; length: 15; CDR3: CSVVGLAGVQETQYF
V: TRBV27; D: TRBD2; length: 15; CDR3: CARKHLGGAKNIQYF
V: TRBV7-9; D: .; length: 16; CDR3: CASSPWFGALNTEAFF
V: TRBV12-5; D: .; length: 14; CDR3: CASGRDSNTDTQYF
V: TRBV7-2; D: TRBD1; length: 16; CDR3: CASSYQTGGGTGELFF
V: TRBV28; D: .; length: 15; CDR3: CASSFSVGGADEASF
V: TRBV15; D: .; length: 12; CDR3: CATSRDSQPQHF
V: TRBV27; D: TRBD1; length: 16; CDR3: CASSPLRDSLLYEQYF
V: TRBV18; D: TRBD2; length: 16; CDR3: CASSPPRAGGPHEQYF
V: TRBV5-6; D: TRBD1; length: 15; CDR3: CASSLTGTVNQPQHF
V: TRBV4-1; D: TRBD2; length: 16; CDR3: CASSQVGLAEDNEQFF
V: TRBV7-3; D: .; length: 14; CDR3: CASRPWSDTGELFF
V: TRBV4-1; D: TRBD1; length: 17; CDR3: CASSQDRSFSGANVLTF
V: TRBV28; D: .; length: 13; CDR3: CASNRADTGELFF
V: TRBV4-1; D: .; length: 15; CDR3: CASSQGGTYTDTQYF
V: TRBV5-6; D: .; length: 15; CDR3: CASSFRIQGVGGYTF
V: TRBV19; D: .; length: 16; CDR3: CASSTDGWGAGSPLHF
V: TRBV5-5; D: .; length: 13; CDR3: CASSFRSNQPQHF
V: TRBV4-1; D: .; length: 14; CDR3: CASSPGQGYTEAFF
V: TRBV29-1; D: .; length: 14; CDR3: CSVEQRRGANVLTF
V: TRBV5-1; D: TRBD1; length: 14; CDR3: CASSLGQGGYEQYF
V: TRBV27; D: .; length: 13; CDR3: CASSFAGNYGYTF
V: TRBV27; D: TRBD1; length: 15; CDR3: CASSFDQDRRETQYF
V: TRBV6-1; D: TRBD1; length: 15; CDR3: CASSGAGTGLYGYTF